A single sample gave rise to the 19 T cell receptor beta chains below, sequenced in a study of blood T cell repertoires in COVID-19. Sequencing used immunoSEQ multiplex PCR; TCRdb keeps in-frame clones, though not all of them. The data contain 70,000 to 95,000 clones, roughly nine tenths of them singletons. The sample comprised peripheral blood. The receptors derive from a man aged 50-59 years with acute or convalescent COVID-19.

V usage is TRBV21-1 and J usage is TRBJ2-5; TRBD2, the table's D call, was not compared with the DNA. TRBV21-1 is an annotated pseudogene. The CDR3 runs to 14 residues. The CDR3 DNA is TGTGCCAGCAGCAAAGGGCGCCGGGGAGGGACCCAGTACTTC. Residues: CASSKGRRGGTQYF.

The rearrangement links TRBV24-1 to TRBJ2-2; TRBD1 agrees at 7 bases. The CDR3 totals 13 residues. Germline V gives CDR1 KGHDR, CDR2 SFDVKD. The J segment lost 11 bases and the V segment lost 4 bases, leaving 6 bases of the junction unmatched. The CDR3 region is CATSDPDREELFF. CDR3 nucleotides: TGTGCCACCAGTGACCCTGACAGGGAAGAGCTGTTTTTT.

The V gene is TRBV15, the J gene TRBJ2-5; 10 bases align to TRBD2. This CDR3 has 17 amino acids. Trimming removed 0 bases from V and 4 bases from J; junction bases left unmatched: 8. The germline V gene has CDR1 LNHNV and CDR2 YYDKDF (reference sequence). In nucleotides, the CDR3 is TGTGCCACCAGCAGAGATAAGAAGCGGGAGGGCCGAGAGACCCAGTACTTC. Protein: CATSRDKKREGRETQYF.

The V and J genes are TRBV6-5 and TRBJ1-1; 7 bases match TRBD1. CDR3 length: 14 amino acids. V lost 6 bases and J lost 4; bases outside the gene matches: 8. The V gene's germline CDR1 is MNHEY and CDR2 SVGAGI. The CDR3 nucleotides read TGTGCCAGCAGGACAGGGTGGGTTCTCACTGAAGCTTTCTTT. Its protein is CASRTGWVLTEAFF.

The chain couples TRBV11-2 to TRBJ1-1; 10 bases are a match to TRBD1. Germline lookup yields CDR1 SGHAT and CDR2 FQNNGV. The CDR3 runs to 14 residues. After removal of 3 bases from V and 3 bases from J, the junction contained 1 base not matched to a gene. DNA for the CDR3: TGTGCCAGCAGCTTGGGGACAGGGGACACTGAAGCTTTCTTT. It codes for CASSLGTGDTEAFF.

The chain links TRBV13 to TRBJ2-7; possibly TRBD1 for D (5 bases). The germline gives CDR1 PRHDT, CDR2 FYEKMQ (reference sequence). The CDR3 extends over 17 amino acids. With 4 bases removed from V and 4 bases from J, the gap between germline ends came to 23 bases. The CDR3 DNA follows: TGTGCCAGCAGCTCGGGCCCGGGTTGGGGCAGGGTGTACGAGCAGTACTTC. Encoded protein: CASSSGPGWGRVYEQYF.

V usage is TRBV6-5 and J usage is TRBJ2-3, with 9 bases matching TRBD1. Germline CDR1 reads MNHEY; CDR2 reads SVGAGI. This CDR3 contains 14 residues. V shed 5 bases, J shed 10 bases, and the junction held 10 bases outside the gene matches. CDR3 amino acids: CASSPSDRGFPQYF. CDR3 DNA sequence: TGTGCCAGCAGTCCAAGCGACAGGGGGTTTCCGCAGTATTTT.

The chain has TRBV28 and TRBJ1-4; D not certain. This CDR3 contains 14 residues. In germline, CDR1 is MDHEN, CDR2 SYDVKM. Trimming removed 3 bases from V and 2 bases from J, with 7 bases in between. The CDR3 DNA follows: TGTGCCAGCAGTTTCACGCGGACTAATGAAAAACTGTTTTTT. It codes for CASSFTRTNEKLFF. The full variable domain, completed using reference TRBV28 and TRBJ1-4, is DVKVTQSSRYLVKRTGEKVFLECVQDMDHENMFWYRQDPGLGLRLIYFSYDVKMKEKGDIPEGYSVSREKKERFSLILESASTNQTSMYLCASSFTRTNEKLFFGSGTQLSVL.

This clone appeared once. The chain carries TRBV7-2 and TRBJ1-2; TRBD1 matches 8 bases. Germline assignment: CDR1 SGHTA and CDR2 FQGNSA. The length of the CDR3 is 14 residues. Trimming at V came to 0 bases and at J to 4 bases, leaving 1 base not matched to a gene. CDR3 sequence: CASSLAGQGYGYTF. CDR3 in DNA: TGTGCCAGCAGCTTAGCCGGACAGGGCTATGGCTACACCTTC.

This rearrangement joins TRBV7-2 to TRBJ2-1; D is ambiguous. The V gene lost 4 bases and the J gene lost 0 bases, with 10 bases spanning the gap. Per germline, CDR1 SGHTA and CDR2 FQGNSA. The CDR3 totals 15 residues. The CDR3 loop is CASSSTWSSYNEQFF. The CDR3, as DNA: TGTGCCAGCAGCTCCACATGGAGCTCCTACAATGAGCAGTTCTTC. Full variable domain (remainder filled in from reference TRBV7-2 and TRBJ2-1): GAGVSQSPSNKVTEKGKDVELRCDPISGHTALYWYRQSLGQGLEFLIYFQGNSAPDKSGLPSDRFSAERTGGSVSTLTIQRTQQEDSAVYLCASSSTWSSYNEQFFGPGTRLTVL.

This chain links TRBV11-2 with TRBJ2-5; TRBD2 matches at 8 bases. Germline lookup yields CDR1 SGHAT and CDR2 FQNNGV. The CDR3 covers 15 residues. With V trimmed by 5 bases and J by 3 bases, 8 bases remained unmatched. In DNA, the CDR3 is TGTGCCAGCAGCCCATTCGCCGGGGGGGAAGAGACCCAGTACTTC. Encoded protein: CASSPFAGGEETQYF.

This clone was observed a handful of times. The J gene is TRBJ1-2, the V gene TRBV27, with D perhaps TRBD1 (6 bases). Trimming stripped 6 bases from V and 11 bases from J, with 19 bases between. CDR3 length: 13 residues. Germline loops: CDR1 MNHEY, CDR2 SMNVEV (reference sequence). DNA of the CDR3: TGTGCCAGCAGCTCCAGGGGCCGGCGAGGGTACACCTTC. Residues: CASSSRGRRGYTF.

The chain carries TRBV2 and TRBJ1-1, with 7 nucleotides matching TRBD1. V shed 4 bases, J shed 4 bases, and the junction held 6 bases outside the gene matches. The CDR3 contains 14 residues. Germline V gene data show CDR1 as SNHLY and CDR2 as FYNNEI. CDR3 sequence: CASSGQGTGTEAFF. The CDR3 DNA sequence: TGTGCCAGCAGTGGACAGGGTACGGGCACTGAAGCTTTCTTT.

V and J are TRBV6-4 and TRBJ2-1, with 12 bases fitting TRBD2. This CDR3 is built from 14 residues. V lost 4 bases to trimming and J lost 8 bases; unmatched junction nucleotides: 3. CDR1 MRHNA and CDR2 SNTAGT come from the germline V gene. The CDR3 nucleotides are TGTGCCAGCAGTGTGACTAGCGGGAGCGATGAGCAGTTCTTC. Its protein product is CASSVTSGSDEQFF.

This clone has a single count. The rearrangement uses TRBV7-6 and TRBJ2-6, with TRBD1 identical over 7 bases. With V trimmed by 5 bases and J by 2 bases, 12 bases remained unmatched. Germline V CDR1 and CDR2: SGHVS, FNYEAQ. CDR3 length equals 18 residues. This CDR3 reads CASSPQGEIRAGANVLTF. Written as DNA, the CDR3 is TGTGCCAGCAGCCCCCAGGGGGAGATTAGGGCTGGGGCCAACGTCCTGACTTTC.

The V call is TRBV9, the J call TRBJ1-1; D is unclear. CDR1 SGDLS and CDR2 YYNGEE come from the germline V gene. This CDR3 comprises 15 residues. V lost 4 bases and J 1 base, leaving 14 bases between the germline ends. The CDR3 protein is CASSPENFGNTEAFF. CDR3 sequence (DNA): TGTGCCAGCAGCCCGGAGAACTTTGGGAACACTGAAGCTTTCTTT.

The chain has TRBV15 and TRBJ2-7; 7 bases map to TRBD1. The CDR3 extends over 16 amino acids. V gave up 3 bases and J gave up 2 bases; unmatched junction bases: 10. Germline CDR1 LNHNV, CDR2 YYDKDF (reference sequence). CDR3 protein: CATSSTGVESPYEQYV. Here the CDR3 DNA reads TGTGCCACCAGCAGTACAGGGGTAGAAAGCCCCTACGAGCAGTACGTC.

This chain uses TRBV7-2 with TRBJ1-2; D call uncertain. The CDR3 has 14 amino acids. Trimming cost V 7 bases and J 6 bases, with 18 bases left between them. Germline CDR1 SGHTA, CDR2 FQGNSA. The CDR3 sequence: CASTAGGRPNGYTF. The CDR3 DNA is TGTGCCAGCACCGCCGGAGGCAGGCCTAATGGCTACACCTTC.

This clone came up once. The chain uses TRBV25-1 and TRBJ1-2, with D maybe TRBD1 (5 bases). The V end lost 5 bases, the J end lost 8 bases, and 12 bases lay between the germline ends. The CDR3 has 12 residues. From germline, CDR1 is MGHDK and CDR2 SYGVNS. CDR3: CASSQGIEGYTF. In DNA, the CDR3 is TGTGCCAGCAGTCAGGGTATAGAAGGCTACACCTTC.